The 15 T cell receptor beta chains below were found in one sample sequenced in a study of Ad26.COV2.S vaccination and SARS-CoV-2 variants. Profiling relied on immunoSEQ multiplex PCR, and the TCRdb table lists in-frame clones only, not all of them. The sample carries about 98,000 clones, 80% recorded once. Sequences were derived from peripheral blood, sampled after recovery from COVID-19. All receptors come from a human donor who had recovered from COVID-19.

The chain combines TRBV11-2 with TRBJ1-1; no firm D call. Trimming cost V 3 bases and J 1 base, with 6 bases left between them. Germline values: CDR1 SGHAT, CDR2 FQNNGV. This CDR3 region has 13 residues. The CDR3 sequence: CASSLWGNTEAFF. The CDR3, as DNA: TGTGCCAGCAGCTTGTGGGGGAACACTGAAGCTTTCTTT. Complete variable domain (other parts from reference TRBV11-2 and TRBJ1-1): EAGVAQSPRYKIIEKRQSVAFWCNPISGHATLYWYQQILGQGPKLLIQFQNNGVVDDSQLPKDRFSAERLKGVDSTLKIQPAKLEDSAVYLCASSLWGNTEAFFGQGTRLTVV.

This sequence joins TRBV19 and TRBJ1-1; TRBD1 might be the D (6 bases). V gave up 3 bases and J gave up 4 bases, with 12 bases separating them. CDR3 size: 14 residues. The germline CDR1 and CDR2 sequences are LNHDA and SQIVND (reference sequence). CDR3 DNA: TGTGCCAGTAGTATTGCAGGGGCGAGCACTGAAGCTTTCTTT. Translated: CASSIAGASTEAFF. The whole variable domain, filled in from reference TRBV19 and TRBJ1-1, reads DGGITQSPKYLFRKEGQNVTLSCEQNLNHDAMYWYRQDPGQGLRLIYYSQIVNDFQKGDIAEGYSVSREKKESFPLTVTSAQKNPTAFYLCASSIAGASTEAFFGQGTRLTVV.

CDR3 coding DNA: TGTGCCATCAGTGCCGGGACAGGGGAAAATTCACCCCTCCACTTT. Translating it yields CAISAGTGENSPLHF. V is TRBV10-3 and J is TRBJ1-6; 10 bases agree with TRBD1. Germline lookup yields CDR1 ENHRY and CDR2 SYGVKD. Trimming took 4 bases from V and 7 from J; bases not matched to a gene: 4. CDR3 length: 15 amino acids.

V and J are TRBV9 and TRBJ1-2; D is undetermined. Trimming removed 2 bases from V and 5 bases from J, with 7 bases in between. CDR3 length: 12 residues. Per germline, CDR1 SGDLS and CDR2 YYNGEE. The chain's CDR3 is CASSVQAYGYTF. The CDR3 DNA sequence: TGTGCCAGCAGCGTGCAAGCGTATGGCTACACCTTC. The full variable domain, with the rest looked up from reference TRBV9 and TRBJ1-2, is DSGVTQTPKHLITATGQRVTLRCSPRSGDLSVYWYQQSLDQGLQFLIQYYNGEERAKGNILERFSAQQFPDLHSELNLSSLELGDSALYFCASSVQAYGYTFGSGTRLTVV.

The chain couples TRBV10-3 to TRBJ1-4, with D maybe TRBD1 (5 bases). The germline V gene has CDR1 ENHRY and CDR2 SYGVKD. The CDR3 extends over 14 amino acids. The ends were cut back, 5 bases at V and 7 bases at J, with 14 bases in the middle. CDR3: CAISSSREPEKLFF. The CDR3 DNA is TGTGCCATCAGTAGCTCCAGGGAACCTGAAAAACTGTTTTTT.

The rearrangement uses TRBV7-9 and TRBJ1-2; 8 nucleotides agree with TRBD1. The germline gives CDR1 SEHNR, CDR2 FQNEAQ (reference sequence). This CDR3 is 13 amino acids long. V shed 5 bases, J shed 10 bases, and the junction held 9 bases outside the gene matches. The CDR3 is CASSQYGQGIYTF. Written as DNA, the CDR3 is TGTGCCAGCAGCCAATACGGACAGGGTATCTACACCTTC. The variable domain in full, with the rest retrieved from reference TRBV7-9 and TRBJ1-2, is DTGVSQNPRHKITKRGQNVTFRCDPISEHNRLYWYRQTLGQGPEFLTYFQNEAQLEKSRLLSDRFSAERPKGSFSTLEIQRTEQGDSAMYLCASSQYGQGIYTFGSGTRLTVV.

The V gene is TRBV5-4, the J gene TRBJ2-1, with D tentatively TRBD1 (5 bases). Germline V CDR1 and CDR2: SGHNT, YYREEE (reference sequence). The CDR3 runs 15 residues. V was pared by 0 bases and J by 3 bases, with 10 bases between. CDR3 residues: CASSLEGFNYNEQFF. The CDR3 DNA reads TGTGCCAGCAGCTTGGAGGGGTTTAACTACAATGAGCAGTTCTTC. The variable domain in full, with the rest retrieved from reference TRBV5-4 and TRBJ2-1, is ETGVTQSPTHLIKTRGQQVTLRCSSQSGHNTVSWYQQALGQGPQFIFQYYREEENGRGNFPPRFSGLQFPNYSSELNVNALELDDSALYLCASSLEGFNYNEQFFGPGTRLTVL.

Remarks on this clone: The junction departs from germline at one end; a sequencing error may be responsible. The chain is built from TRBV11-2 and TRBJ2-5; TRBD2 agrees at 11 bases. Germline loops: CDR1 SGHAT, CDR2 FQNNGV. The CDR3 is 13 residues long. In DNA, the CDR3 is TGTGCCAGCAGCCCACTTTCGGGACTAGCGGTACACTTC. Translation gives CASSPLSGLAVHF. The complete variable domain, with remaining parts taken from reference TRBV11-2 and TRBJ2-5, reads EAGVAQSPRYKIIEKRQSVAFWCNPISGHATLYWYQQILGQGPKLLIQFQNNGVVDDSQLPKDRFSAERLKGVDSTLKIQPAKLEDSAVYLCASSPLSGLAVHFGPGTRLLVL.

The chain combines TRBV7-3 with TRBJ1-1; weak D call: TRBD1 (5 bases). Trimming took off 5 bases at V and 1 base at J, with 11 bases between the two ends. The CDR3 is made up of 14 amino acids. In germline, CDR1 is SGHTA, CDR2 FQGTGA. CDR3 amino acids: CASSVQGGNTEAFF. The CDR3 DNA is TGTGCCAGCAGCGTCCAGGGTGGGAACACTGAAGCTTTCTTT.

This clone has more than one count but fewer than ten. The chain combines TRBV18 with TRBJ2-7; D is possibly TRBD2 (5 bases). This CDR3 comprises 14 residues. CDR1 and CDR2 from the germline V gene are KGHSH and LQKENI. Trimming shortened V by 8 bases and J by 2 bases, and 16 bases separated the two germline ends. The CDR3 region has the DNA TGTGCCAGCGAAGCGGTAGTCAAAGCCTACGAGCAGTACTTC. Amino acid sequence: CASEAVVKAYEQYF.

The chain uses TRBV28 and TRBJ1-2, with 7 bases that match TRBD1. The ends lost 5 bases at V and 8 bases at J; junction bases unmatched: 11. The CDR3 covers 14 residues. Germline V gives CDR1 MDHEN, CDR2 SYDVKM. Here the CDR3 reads CASSPGQASGGYTF. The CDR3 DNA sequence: TGTGCCAGCAGTCCTGGACAGGCTTCGGGAGGCTACACCTTC.

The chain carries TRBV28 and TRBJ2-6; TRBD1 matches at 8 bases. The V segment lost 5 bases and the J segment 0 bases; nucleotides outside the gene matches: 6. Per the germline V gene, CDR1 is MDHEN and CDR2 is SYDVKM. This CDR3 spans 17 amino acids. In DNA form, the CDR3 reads TGTGCCAGCAGTGGACAGGGCGTAGACTCTGGGGCCAACGTCCTGACTTTC. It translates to CASSGQGVDSGANVLTF.

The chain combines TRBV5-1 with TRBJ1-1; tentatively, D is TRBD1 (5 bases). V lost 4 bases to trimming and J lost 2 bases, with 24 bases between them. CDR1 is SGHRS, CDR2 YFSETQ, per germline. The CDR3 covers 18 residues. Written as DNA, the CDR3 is TGCGCCAGCAGCGTGACAGTACGGGGCTGGGCCGCTAACACTGAAGCTTTCTTT. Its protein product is CASSVTVRGWAANTEAFF.

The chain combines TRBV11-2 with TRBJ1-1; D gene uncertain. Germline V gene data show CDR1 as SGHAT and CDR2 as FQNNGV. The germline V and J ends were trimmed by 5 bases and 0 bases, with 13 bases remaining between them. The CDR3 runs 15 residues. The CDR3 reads CASSLTDWMNTEAFF. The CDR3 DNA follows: TGTGCCAGCAGCCTGACGGACTGGATGAACACTGAAGCTTTCTTT.

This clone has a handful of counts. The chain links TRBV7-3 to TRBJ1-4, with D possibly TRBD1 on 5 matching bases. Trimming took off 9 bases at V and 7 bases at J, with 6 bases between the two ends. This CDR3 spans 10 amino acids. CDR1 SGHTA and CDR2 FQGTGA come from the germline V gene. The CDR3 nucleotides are TGTGCCAGGGGGGGTGAAAAACTGTTTTTT. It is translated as CARGGEKLFF.